A selection of T cell receptor beta chains follows, all from one sample in a study of T cell responses to AZD1222 COVID-19 vaccine. Profiling relied on immunoSEQ multiplex PCR, and the TCRdb table lists in-frame clones only, not all of them. This sample has roughly 140,000 clones, with under 95% found just once. Source: peripheral blood, taken on day 0 of AZD1222 vaccination. The receptors shown here come from an adult in good health. Each CDR3 is given with its conserved first and last residue. The order of the fields is D gene, clone size, J gene, V gene, CDR3 protein, CDR3 DNA. The D gene is left open where the match is weak. The listing skips clone size in some rows; elsewhere it reads once, few, many or a size class.

d_call: NA
clone_size: NA
j_call: TRBJ1-1
v_call: TRBV4-2
cdr3_aa: CASSLEGRAVYGTEAFF
cdr3_nt: TGTGCCAGCAGCCTAGAAGGTAGAGCGGTTTACGGGACTGAAGCTTTCTTT

d_call: NA
clone_size: once
j_call: TRBJ1-2
v_call: TRBV6-2/TRBV6-3
cdr3_aa: CASSGGTDTNYGYTF
cdr3_nt: TGTGCCAGCAGTGGGGGGACCGATACTAACTATGGCTACACCTTC

d_call: NA
clone_size: NA
j_call: TRBJ2-5
v_call: TRBV15
cdr3_aa: CATSRDSGAQETQYF
cdr3_nt: TGTGCCACCAGCAGAGATTCAGGGGCCCAAGAGACCCAGTACTTC

d_call: NA
clone_size: NA
j_call: TRBJ2-1
v_call: TRBV5-1
cdr3_aa: CASISGLSSYNEQFF
cdr3_nt: TGCGCCAGCATATCGGGACTCAGCTCCTACAATGAGCAGTTCTTC

d_call: TRBD2
clone_size: NA
j_call: TRBJ2-3
v_call: TRBV4-1
cdr3_aa: CASSSIAGFLGDTQYF
cdr3_nt: TGCGCCAGCAGCTCAATAGCGGGATTCTTGGGAGATACGCAGTATTTT

d_call: NA
clone_size: NA
j_call: TRBJ1-1
v_call: TRBV6-5
cdr3_aa: CASSLVGEAFF
cdr3_nt: TGTGCCAGCAGTCTTGTTGGAGAAGCTTTCTTT

d_call: NA
clone_size: NA
j_call: TRBJ1-2
v_call: TRBV27
cdr3_aa: CASSLKPGDNYGYTF
cdr3_nt: TGTGCCAGCAGTTTAAAGCCAGGGGACAACTATGGCTACACCTTC

d_call: TRBD2
clone_size: NA
j_call: TRBJ2-1
v_call: TRBV7-2
cdr3_aa: CASSPSAGGISYNEQFF
cdr3_nt: TGTGCCAGCAGCCCCTCAGCGGGAGGCATCTCCTACAATGAGCAGTTCTTC

d_call: NA
clone_size: once
j_call: TRBJ2-5
v_call: TRBV19
cdr3_aa: CASSPVGDTSQETQYF
cdr3_nt: TGTGCCAGTTCACCAGTAGGGGACACCTCCCAAGAGACCCAGTACTTC

d_call: NA
clone_size: NA
j_call: TRBJ1-6
v_call: TRBV28
cdr3_aa: CASSWDWGSSYNSPLHF
cdr3_nt: TGTGCCAGCAGTTGGGATTGGGGTAGCTCCTATAATTCACCCCTCCACTTT

d_call: TRBD2
clone_size: NA
j_call: TRBJ2-7
v_call: TRBV2
cdr3_aa: CASSPRLAGDGPLFYEQYF
cdr3_nt: TGTGCCAGCAGTCCACGACTAGCGGGAGATGGTCCCCTATTCTACGAGCAGTACTTC

d_call: TRBD2
clone_size: NA
j_call: TRBJ2-7
v_call: TRBV6-5
cdr3_aa: CASSYGGGGQYF
cdr3_nt: TGTGCCAGCAGTTACGGGGGGGGAGGGCAGTACTTC

d_call: TRBD1
clone_size: NA
j_call: TRBJ2-7
v_call: TRBV15
cdr3_aa: CATSRPRDRYYSYEQYF
cdr3_nt: TGTGCCACCAGCAGACCTAGGGACAGGTACTACTCCTACGAGCAGTACTTC

d_call: NA
clone_size: NA
j_call: TRBJ1-1
v_call: TRBV7-3
cdr3_aa: CASSLRGMNTEAFF
cdr3_nt: TGTGCCAGCAGCTTACGAGGGATGAACACTGAAGCTTTCTTT

d_call: TRBD1
clone_size: NA
j_call: TRBJ1-1
v_call: TRBV9
cdr3_aa: CASSPPTGTGEAFF
cdr3_nt: TGTGCCAGCAGCCCTCCGACAGGGACAGGTGAAGCTTTCTTT

d_call: NA
clone_size: NA
j_call: TRBJ1-5
v_call: TRBV30
cdr3_aa: CAWSLVTGLQPQHF
cdr3_nt: TGTGCCTGGTCGTTGGTAACAGGGCTTCAGCCCCAGCATTTT

d_call: TRBD1
clone_size: NA
j_call: TRBJ2-7
v_call: TRBV7-3
cdr3_aa: CASRSPGTGRDYEQYF
cdr3_nt: TGTGCCAGCAGGTCCCCGGGGACAGGGAGAGACTACGAGCAGTACTTC

d_call: TRBD2
clone_size: NA
j_call: TRBJ2-7
v_call: TRBV6-5
cdr3_aa: CASSYWSSGSYEQYF
cdr3_nt: TGTGCCAGCAGTTACTGGTCTAGCGGTTCCTACGAGCAGTACTTC

d_call: NA
clone_size: once
j_call: TRBJ2-7
v_call: TRBV10-3
cdr3_aa: CAIIGTYEQYF
cdr3_nt: TGTGCCATCATTGGAACCTACGAGCAGTACTTC

d_call: NA
clone_size: NA
j_call: TRBJ2-7
v_call: TRBV6-4
cdr3_aa: CASSGTEGRDYPLEQYF
cdr3_nt: TGTGCCAGCAGTGGTACGGAAGGGCGGGATTACCCTCTCGAGCAGTACTTC

d_call: TRBD1
clone_size: NA
j_call: TRBJ2-7
v_call: TRBV27
cdr3_aa: CASSLAGTGYYEQYF
cdr3_nt: TGTGCCAGCAGCTTAGCCGGGACAGGGTACTACGAGCAGTACTTC

d_call: NA
clone_size: NA
j_call: TRBJ1-1
v_call: TRBV6-5
cdr3_aa: CASSYSMGGTNTEAFF
cdr3_nt: TGTGCCAGCAGTTACTCGATGGGGGGCACTAACACTGAAGCTTTCTTT

d_call: NA
clone_size: NA
j_call: TRBJ2-7
v_call: TRBV3-1/TRBV3-2
cdr3_aa: CASSPSGSGFYEQYF
cdr3_nt: TGTGCCAGCAGCCCCTCGGGGAGCGGGTTCTACGAGCAGTACTTC

d_call: TRBD1
clone_size: NA
j_call: TRBJ2-1
v_call: TRBV6-1
cdr3_aa: CASSEGTGVYNEQFF
cdr3_nt: TGTGCCAGCAGTGAAGGGACAGGGGTCTACAATGAGCAGTTCTTC

d_call: NA
clone_size: once
j_call: TRBJ1-4
v_call: TRBV20-1
cdr3_aa: CSASPGALNEKLFF
cdr3_nt: TGCAGTGCTAGTCCAGGGGCTCTAAATGAAAAACTGTTTTTT

d_call: TRBD1
clone_size: NA
j_call: TRBJ2-3
v_call: TRBV29-1
cdr3_aa: CSVGPTGGSTDTQYF
cdr3_nt: TGCAGCGTTGGCCCTACAGGGGGGTCCACAGATACGCAGTATTTT

d_call: NA
clone_size: NA
j_call: TRBJ2-5
v_call: TRBV28
cdr3_aa: CASSLSDREVKTQYF
cdr3_nt: TGTGCCAGCAGTTTATCCGACAGGGAGGTGAAGACCCAGTACTTC

d_call: TRBD1
clone_size: NA
j_call: TRBJ2-7
v_call: TRBV27
cdr3_aa: CASRRFPGQGFYEQYF
cdr3_nt: TGTGCCTCCAGAAGGTTTCCGGGACAGGGTTTCTACGAGCAGTACTTC

d_call: TRBD1
clone_size: NA
j_call: TRBJ2-2
v_call: TRBV7-2
cdr3_aa: CASRQDRGRGTGELFF
cdr3_nt: TGTGCCAGCAGGCAAGACAGGGGGCGAGGGACCGGGGAGCTGTTTTTT

d_call: NA
clone_size: NA
j_call: TRBJ1-2
v_call: TRBV6-5
cdr3_aa: CASSYSVQGRNLGYTF
cdr3_nt: TGTGCCAGCAGTTACAGTGTCCAGGGACGTAATTTAGGCTACACCTTC

d_call: TRBD1
clone_size: NA
j_call: TRBJ1-2
v_call: TRBV9
cdr3_aa: CASSVEGGPNYGYTF
cdr3_nt: TGTGCCAGCAGCGTAGAAGGGGGCCCCAACTATGGCTACACCTTC

d_call: TRBD1
clone_size: once
j_call: TRBJ2-7
v_call: TRBV28
cdr3_aa: CASTLSGQGVREQYF
cdr3_nt: TGTGCCAGCACCCTTTCGGGACAGGGGGTTAGGGAGCAGTACTTC

d_call: NA
clone_size: NA
j_call: TRBJ2-2
v_call: TRBV6-5
cdr3_aa: CASSDRNTGELFF
cdr3_nt: TGTGCCAGCAGCGACAGGAACACCGGGGAGCTGTTTTTT

d_call: NA
clone_size: NA
j_call: TRBJ2-5
v_call: TRBV12-3/TRBV12-4
cdr3_aa: CASSPRTEETQYF
cdr3_nt: TGTGCCAGCAGTCCCAGGACCGAAGAGACCCAGTACTTC

d_call: NA
clone_size: NA
j_call: TRBJ2-5
v_call: TRBV5-1
cdr3_aa: CASRYGAGQYQETQYF
cdr3_nt: TGCGCAAGCAGATATGGGGCGGGCCAGTACCAAGAGACCCAGTACTTC

d_call: TRBD2
clone_size: NA
j_call: TRBJ2-3
v_call: TRBV6-6
cdr3_aa: CASSGGRASSLTQYF
cdr3_nt: TGTGCCAGCAGCGGCGGGAGGGCCTCGTCGCTGACGCAGTATTTT

d_call: NA
clone_size: NA
j_call: TRBJ2-7
v_call: TRBV5-4
cdr3_aa: CASSLEATSYEQYF
cdr3_nt: TGTGCCAGCAGCTTAGAGGCTACCTCCTACGAGCAGTACTTC

d_call: NA
clone_size: NA
j_call: TRBJ2-7
v_call: TRBV28
cdr3_aa: CASTKPLHYEQYF
cdr3_nt: TGTGCCAGCACCAAACCCCTACACTACGAGCAGTACTTC

d_call: NA
clone_size: NA
j_call: TRBJ1-1
v_call: TRBV6-1
cdr3_aa: CASSDGDTRGILEAFF
cdr3_nt: TGTGCCAGCAGTGACGGGGACACCCGGGGAATATTAGAAGCTTTCTTT

d_call: NA
clone_size: NA
j_call: TRBJ2-1
v_call: TRBV27
cdr3_aa: CANKAPRDNEQFF
cdr3_nt: TGTGCCAACAAAGCCCCACGGGACAATGAGCAGTTCTTC

d_call: TRBD2
clone_size: NA
j_call: TRBJ2-1
v_call: TRBV4-2
cdr3_aa: CASSQDIGREEFF
cdr3_nt: TGTGCCAGCAGCCAAGATATCGGGCGGGAGGAGTTCTTC

d_call: TRBD2
clone_size: NA
j_call: TRBJ2-1
v_call: TRBV28
cdr3_aa: CASSSMTRAGVKDEQFF
cdr3_nt: TGTGCCAGCAGTTCCATGACCCGAGCGGGAGTGAAGGATGAGCAGTTCTTC

d_call: NA
clone_size: NA
j_call: TRBJ2-7
v_call: TRBV27
cdr3_aa: CASSPLGQGLYEQYF
cdr3_nt: TGTGCCAGCAGTCCTCTAGGGCAGGGTTTGTACGAGCAGTACTTC

d_call: NA
clone_size: NA
j_call: TRBJ1-6
v_call: TRBV5-6
cdr3_aa: CASSLWNSPLHF
cdr3_nt: TGTGCCAGCAGCTTGTGGAATTCACCCCTCCACTTT

d_call: NA
clone_size: NA
j_call: TRBJ2-7
v_call: TRBV28
cdr3_aa: CASSFLGSDYEQYF
cdr3_nt: TGTGCCAGCAGTTTCCTCGGCAGTGACTACGAGCAGTACTTC

d_call: NA
clone_size: NA
j_call: TRBJ2-3
v_call: TRBV5-5
cdr3_aa: CASSLEGLYTDTQYF
cdr3_nt: TGTGCCAGCAGCTTGGAGGGTCTGTACACAGATACGCAGTATTTT

d_call: NA
clone_size: NA
j_call: TRBJ2-7
v_call: TRBV7-2
cdr3_aa: CASSPMYEQYF
cdr3_nt: TGTGCCAGCAGCCCAATGTACGAGCAGTACTTC

d_call: NA
clone_size: once
j_call: TRBJ1-5
v_call: TRBV18
cdr3_aa: CASSPGPDQPQHF
cdr3_nt: TGTGCCAGCTCACCCGGACCAGATCAGCCCCAGCATTTT

d_call: TRBD1
clone_size: NA
j_call: TRBJ1-3
v_call: TRBV7-9
cdr3_aa: CASSLDGTVYF
cdr3_nt: TGTGCCAGCAGCTTAGACGGGACAGTCTATTTT

d_call: NA
clone_size: NA
j_call: TRBJ2-1
v_call: TRBV25-1
cdr3_aa: CASMATGLFMDEQFF
cdr3_nt: TGTGCCAGCATGGCTACGGGACTCTTTATGGATGAGCAGTTCTTC

d_call: TRBD1
clone_size: NA
j_call: TRBJ1-2
v_call: TRBV2
cdr3_aa: CASRGQVSRGYTF
cdr3_nt: TGTGCCAGCAGGGGACAGGTTTCCCGGGGCTACACCTTC

d_call: NA
clone_size: NA
j_call: TRBJ2-2
v_call: TRBV28
cdr3_aa: CASRHGGTGELFF
cdr3_nt: TGTGCCAGCAGGCACGGTGGGACCGGGGAGCTGTTTTTT

d_call: NA
clone_size: NA
j_call: TRBJ2-6
v_call: TRBV7-9
cdr3_aa: CASSHPPGPPQAGANVLTF
cdr3_nt: TGTGCCAGCAGCCACCCTCCGGGACCCCCTCAGGCTGGGGCCAACGTCCTGACTTTC

d_call: NA
clone_size: NA
j_call: TRBJ1-1
v_call: TRBV16
cdr3_aa: CASSQSARGSTEAFF
cdr3_nt: TGTGCCAGCAGCCAATCGGCGCGGGGGAGCACTGAAGCTTTCTTT

d_call: NA
clone_size: NA
j_call: TRBJ2-2
v_call: TRBV5-1
cdr3_aa: CASSPPLVNTGELFF
cdr3_nt: TGCGCCAGCAGCCCCCCCCTAGTAAACACCGGGGAGCTGTTTTTT

d_call: NA
clone_size: once
j_call: TRBJ2-5
v_call: TRBV10-3
cdr3_aa: CAISDSYLPQETQYF
cdr3_nt: TGTGCCATCAGTGACTCGTACTTACCCCAAGAGACCCAGTACTTC

d_call: TRBD1
clone_size: NA
j_call: TRBJ1-2
v_call: TRBV28
cdr3_aa: CASTSTTGQGVYGYTF
cdr3_nt: TGTGCCAGCACCTCCACTACGGGACAGGGGGTCTATGGCTACACCTTC

d_call: TRBD2
clone_size: NA
j_call: TRBJ2-7
v_call: TRBV28
cdr3_aa: CASSLAGASGSSYEQYF
cdr3_nt: TGTGCCAGCAGTTTAGCCGGGGCTAGCGGGAGCTCCTACGAGCAGTACTTC